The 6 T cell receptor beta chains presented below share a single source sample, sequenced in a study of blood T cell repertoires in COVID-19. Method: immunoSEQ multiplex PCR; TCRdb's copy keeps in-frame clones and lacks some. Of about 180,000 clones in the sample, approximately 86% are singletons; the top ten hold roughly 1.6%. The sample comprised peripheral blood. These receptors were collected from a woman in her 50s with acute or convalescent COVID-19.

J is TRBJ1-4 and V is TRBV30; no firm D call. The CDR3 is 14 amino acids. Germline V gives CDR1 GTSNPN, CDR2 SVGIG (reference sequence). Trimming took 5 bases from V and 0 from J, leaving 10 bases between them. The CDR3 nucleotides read TGTGCCTGGGGCCGACACCCAACTAATGAAAAACTGTTTTTT. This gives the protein CAWGRHPTNEKLFF.

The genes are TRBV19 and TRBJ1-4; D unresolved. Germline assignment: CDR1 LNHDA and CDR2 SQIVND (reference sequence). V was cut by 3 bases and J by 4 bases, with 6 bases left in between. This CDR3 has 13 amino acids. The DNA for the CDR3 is TGTGCCAGTAGTATCAGTCTTAATGAAAAACTGTTTTTT. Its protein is CASSISLNEKLFF.

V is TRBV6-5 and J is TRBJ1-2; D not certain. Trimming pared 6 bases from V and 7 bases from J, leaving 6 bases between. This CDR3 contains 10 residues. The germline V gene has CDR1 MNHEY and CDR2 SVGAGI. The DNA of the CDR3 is TGTGCCAGCAGGGGGAGTGGCTACACCTTC. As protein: CASRGSGYTF.

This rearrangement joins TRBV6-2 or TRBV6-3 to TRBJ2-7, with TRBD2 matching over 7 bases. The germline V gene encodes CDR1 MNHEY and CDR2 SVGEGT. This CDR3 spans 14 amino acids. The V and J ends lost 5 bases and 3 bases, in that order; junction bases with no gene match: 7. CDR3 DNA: TGTGCCAGCAGTCCCCTCGGGGGGAACTACGAGCAGTACTTC. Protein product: CASSPLGGNYEQYF.

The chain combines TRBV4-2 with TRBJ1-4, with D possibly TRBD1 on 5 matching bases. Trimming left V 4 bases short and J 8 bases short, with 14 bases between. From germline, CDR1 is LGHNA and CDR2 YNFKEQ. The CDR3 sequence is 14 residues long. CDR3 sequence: CASSPSQGGEKLFF. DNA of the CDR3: TGTGCCAGCAGCCCGTCCCAGGGTGGAGAAAAACTGTTTTTT.

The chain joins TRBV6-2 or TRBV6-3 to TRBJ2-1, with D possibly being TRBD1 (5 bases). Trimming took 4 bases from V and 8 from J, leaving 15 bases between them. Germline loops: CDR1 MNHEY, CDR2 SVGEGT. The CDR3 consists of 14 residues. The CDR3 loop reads CASSWGPPGDEQFF. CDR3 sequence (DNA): TGTGCCAGCAGTTGGGGCCCCCCTGGTGATGAGCAGTTCTTC.